The entry below gives a single T cell receptor (beta chain) sequence along with its context. This record comes from a study of technical replicates of blood from a few donors. CDR3 length: 14 amino acids. Germline CDR1 and CDR2: MGHRA and YSYEKL. V gave up 3 bases and J gave up 4 bases, with 11 bases separating them. TCRdb keeps only in-frame clones here, not all; method: immunoSEQ multiplex PCR. The repertoire holds 98,000 or so clones, with about 95% as singletons. Material for sequencing was T cells isolated from PBMCs. This receptor was taken from a human donor in good health. The chain couples TRBV4-1 to TRBJ2-3, with D tentatively TRBD1 (6 bases). The chain's CDR3 is CASSQTGLPDTQYF. Written as DNA, the CDR3 is TGCGCCAGCAGCCAGACAGGACTCCCAGATACGCAGTATTTT.